This T cell receptor beta chain was recorded in a study of beta chain features in type 1 diabetes. Study conclusions and caveats: Comparison showed that naive, central memory and Treg TCRB repertoires appeared more similar among patients than among healthy donors.

Trimming removed 3 bases at V and 3 bases at J, with 15 bases between. The CDR3 sequence is 15 residues long. Germline V CDR1 and CDR2: SNHLY, FYNNEI. The entirety of the isolated RNA underwent reverse transcription, so expressed TCRB transcripts were sequenced. Profiled with immunoSEQ multiplex PCR; TCRdb holds only in-frame clones, not every one. The repertoire consists of about 900,000 clones, with roughly 15% occurring once and the leading ten covering 0.023%. Averaging approximately 110 mL, one heparinised blood draw came from each individual donor. Every sorted population was more than 95% pure. This clone occurred a few times. The antigen remains unidentified.

The V and J genes are TRBV2 and TRBJ2-7; D gene ambiguous. Material: naive CD4+ T cells from blood. The TCR originated in a woman younger than 30 in good health. The CDR3 spells CASSDLDPPYYEQYF. The DNA of the CDR3 is TGTGCCAGCAGTGACCTGGACCCCCCGTACTACGAGCAGTACTTC.